These T cell receptor beta chains were read from a single sample in a study of memory B cells and T cells in multiple sclerosis. Only in-frame clones appear in the TCRdb table, and some are missing; sequencing was by immunoSEQ multiplex PCR. The sample yields 12,000 to 15,000 clones, 69% seen once. Source material: memory (CD45RO+) CD4+ T cells from blood. Receptors were obtained from a human donor with multiple sclerosis. The CDR3 runs from the conserved cysteine through the conserved F or W. A D gene is named only where the DNA matches it firmly. Rows may omit the clone size; those that give it use once, few, many or a size class.

CASTLGDRVYEQYF	TGTGCCAGCACCCTGGGGGACAGGGTGTACGAGCAGTACTTC	TRBJ2-7	NA	TRBV13	TRBD1
CASGREDEKLFF	TGTGCCAGCGGCAGGGAGGATGAAAAACTGTTTTTT	TRBJ1-4	few	TRBV28	NA
CASSSGEISGANVLTF	TGTGCCAGCAGCTCCGGAGAGATCTCTGGGGCCAACGTCCTGACTTTC	TRBJ2-6	NA	TRBV7-6	NA
CASSQYVTSGVYEQFF	TGCGCCAGCAGTCAATATGTGACTAGCGGGGTATATGAGCAGTTCTTC	TRBJ2-1	few	TRBV23-1	TRBD2
CASSKTGFKHEQYF	TGTGCCAGCAGTAAGACAGGGTTCAAGCACGAGCAGTACTTC	TRBJ2-7	NA	TRBV27	TRBD1
CASSSGLAGGGYTF	TGCGCCAGCAGCTCCGGTTTAGCAGGGGGTGGCTACACCTTC	TRBJ1-2	NA	TRBV5-1	TRBD1
CASSQMTGVQETQYF	TGCGCCAGCAGCCAAATGACAGGGGTACAAGAGACCCAGTACTTC	TRBJ2-5	once	TRBV5-1	TRBD1
CASSSPNARDINTQYF	TGCGCCAGCAGCTCACCAAACGCTCGGGACATCAATACGCAGTATTTT	TRBJ2-3	NA	TRBV5-1	NA
CASSLAKLAGAEQYF	TGCGCCAGCAGCTTGGCCAAGCTAGCGGGGGCCGAGCAGTACTTC	TRBJ2-7	NA	TRBV5-1	TRBD2
CASKRGAEQYF	TGTGCCAGCAAACGGGGGGCCGAGCAGTACTTC	TRBJ2-7	few	TRBV6-5	NA
CASILQGPNQPQHF	TGTGCCAGCATTTTACAGGGACCTAATCAGCCCCAGCATTTT	TRBJ1-5	NA	TRBV6-1	NA
CSAETDSYEQYF	TGCAGCGCTGAGACAGACTCCTACGAGCAGTACTTC	TRBJ2-7	NA	TRBV29-1	NA
CAAGTGVGNQPQHF	TGTGCCGCCGGTACAGGGGTAGGCAATCAGCCCCAGCATTTT	TRBJ1-5	few	TRBV10-3	TRBD1
CASKPSGFTDTQYF	TGTGCCAGTAAGCCTAGCGGATTCACAGATACGCAGTATTTT	TRBJ2-3	few	TRBV19	TRBD2
CASSVGHSSYEQYF	TGTGCCAGCAGCGTGGGACACAGCTCCTACGAGCAGTACTTC	TRBJ2-7	NA	TRBV5-6	NA
CASSFPGKDYGYTF	TGTGCCAGCAGCTTCCCAGGGAAGGACTATGGCTACACCTTC	TRBJ1-2	NA	TRBV7-8	NA
CASAGTQGEKLFF	TGTGCCAGTGCCGGGACACAGGGTGAAAAACTGTTTTTT	TRBJ1-4	NA	TRBV19	NA
CSVEANPGSEAFF	TGCAGCGTTGAAGCGAATCCAGGATCTGAAGCTTTCTTT	TRBJ1-1	few	TRBV29-1	NA
CASSVAGQETQYF	TGTGCCAGCAGCGTAGCGGGGCAAGAGACCCAGTACTTC	TRBJ2-5	NA	TRBV9	NA
CASTDTTYGYTF	TGTGCCAGCACCGACACAACCTATGGCTACACCTTC	TRBJ1-2	NA	TRBV6-1	NA
CASSLGGNNQPQHF	TGTGCCAGCAGCTTGGGAGGCAACAATCAGCCCCAGCATTTT	TRBJ1-5	few	TRBV5-4	NA
CASSRSDRGYGYTF	TGTGCCAGCAGCCGAAGCGACAGAGGATATGGCTACACCTTC	TRBJ1-2	NA	TRBV6-1	NA
CVSSLDPRYSYEQYF	TGTGTCAGCAGCTTAGATCCGCGTTACTCCTACGAGCAGTACTTC	TRBJ2-7	NA	TRBV7-8	NA
CASSSTVLQGYGYTF	TGCGCCAGCAGCTCCACGGTCCTCCAGGGCTATGGCTACACCTTC	TRBJ1-2	once	TRBV5-1	NA
CASSYTLVGGNYGYTF	TGTGCCAGCAGTTACACCCTGGTTGGGGGCAACTATGGCTACACCTTC	TRBJ1-2	few	TRBV6-5	NA